The 20 T cell receptor beta chains reported below all come from one sample, sequenced in a study of CD8+CD57+ T cells in acquired aplastic anemia. Researchers used genomic DNA as the template to profile TCR beta VDJ and CDR3. A single record per CDR3 protein comes from TCRdb applying MiXCR to the reads. The data show some 47,000 distinct CDR3 sequences, around 73% seen once. The sample was sorted CD4+, CD8+, or CD8+CD57+ T cells (not recorded which) from PBMCs. The receptors come from a human donor in good health, serving as a control.

In its sample, this clonotype was seen once. V is TRBV18 and J is TRBJ2-5, with D perhaps given as TRBD1 or TRBD2 (5 bases each). Trimming removed 6 bases from V and 1 base from J, with 15 bases in between. The CDR3 contains 15 residues. The germline V gene encodes CDR1 KGHSH and CDR2 LQKENI. In DNA, the CDR3 is TGTGCCAGCTCCTACCTACCGAGGGGCCAAGAGACCCAGTACTTC. Translated: CASSYLPRGQETQYF.

This chain joins TRBV6-5 and TRBJ2-7, with 7 bases that match TRBD1. J gave up 0 bases and V 4 bases, and 6 bases lay outside the gene matches. Germline V gene sequence: CDR1 MNHEY, CDR2 SVGAGI. This CDR3 has 15 residues. CDR3 sequence reads: CASSSPTGSSYEQYF. The CDR3 coding sequence is TGTGCCAGCAGTTCACCGACAGGGAGCTCCTACGAGCAGTACTTC.

This chain links TRBV20-1 with TRBJ2-1, with 8 bases aligning to TRBD1. Germline V gives CDR1 DFQATT, CDR2 SNEGSKA (reference sequence). CDR3 length: 14 amino acids. V dropped 5 bases and J dropped 3; count of bases not matched to a gene: 6. The CDR3 nucleotides are TGCAGTGCTGAGACAGGGGCGGACTACAATGAGCAGTTCTTC. It is translated as CSAETGADYNEQFF.

This sequence joins TRBV10-3 and TRBJ2-1; perhaps TRBD2 as D (6 bases). V gave up 6 bases and J gave up 0 bases, with 18 bases separating them. The V gene's germline CDR1 is ENHRY and CDR2 SYGVKD. This CDR3 comprises 17 residues. Here the CDR3 reads CAISPPVGGPSYNEQFF. The CDR3, as DNA: TGTGCCATCAGCCCTCCCGTGGGGGGACCCTCCTACAATGAGCAGTTCTTC.

This chain connects TRBV6-2 or TRBV6-3 to TRBJ1-6; D ambiguous. CDR1 is MNHEY, CDR2 SVGEGT, per germline. Trimming pared 0 bases from V and 2 bases from J, leaving 8 bases between. The CDR3 loop spans 16 amino acids. CDR3 in DNA: TGTGCCAGCAGTTACTCCGATGGTACCTATAATTCACCCCTCCACTTT. Translating it yields CASSYSDGTYNSPLHF.

This chain links TRBV2 with TRBJ2-7; TRBD1 matches at 8 bases. Germline CDR1 reads SNHLY; CDR2 reads FYNNEI. Trimming removed 7 bases from V and 6 bases from J; junction bases left unmatched: 8. This CDR3 spans 13 amino acids. For the CDR3, the DNA is TGTGCCAGCATAGGACAGGGCAATCGCGAGCAGTACTTC. This translates into CASIGQGNREQYF.

This chain connects TRBV10-3 to TRBJ1-1, with D perhaps matching TRBD1 (5 bases). V was pared by 6 bases and J by 11 bases, with 19 bases between. The germline CDR1 and CDR2 sequences are ENHRY and SYGVKD. This CDR3 comprises 13 residues. The CDR3 is CAIRSSGEDGAFF. CDR3 bases: TGTGCCATCAGATCCTCGGGGGAAGATGGCGCTTTCTTT.

By proportion, this clonotype is medium-sized. This chain joins TRBV25-1 and TRBJ2-2; maybe TRBD2 (6 bases). The CDR3 totals 15 residues. V lost 1 base and J lost 3, with 9 bases in between. Germline CDR1 and CDR2: MGHDK and SYGVNS. CDR3 DNA sequence: TGTGCCAGCAGTGAATTGGAGGGAGACACCGGGGAGCTGTTTTTT. This codes for CASSELEGDTGELFF.

The chain joins TRBV24-1 to TRBJ2-1; TRBD1 matches at 9 bases. The germline V gene has CDR1 KGHDR and CDR2 SFDVKD. The CDR3 has 17 residues. The V segment lost 2 bases and the J segment 5 bases; nucleotides outside the gene matches: 9. The CDR3 DNA is TGTGCCACCAGTGATTCCAGGACAGGGGAAAGTGACAATGAGCAGTTCTTC. This sequence encodes CATSDSRTGESDNEQFF.

This chain uses TRBV5-1 with TRBJ2-3, with 8 bases aligning to TRBD1. Germline V gene sequence: CDR1 SGHRS, CDR2 YFSETQ. Unmatched junction bases numbered 4, after V lost 4 bases and J lost 3 bases. The CDR3 runs to 14 residues. CDR3 amino acids: CASSHRQGTDTQYF. CDR3 nucleotide sequence: TGCGCCAGCAGCCATCGACAGGGGACAGATACGCAGTATTTT.

This chain connects TRBV11-2 to TRBJ1-3; D call uncertain. The CDR3 extends over 16 amino acids. The V end was cut by 0 bases, the J end by 0 bases, with 9 bases between. Germline V gene data show CDR1 as SGHAT and CDR2 as FQNNGV. The CDR3 DNA reads TGTGCCAGCAGCTTAGACAGGCCATACTCTGGAAACACCATATATTTT. This sequence encodes CASSLDRPYSGNTIYF.

The chain employs TRBV10-3 and TRBJ1-6; D unresolved. Germline values: CDR1 ENHRY, CDR2 SYGVKD. This CDR3 region has 12 residues. Trimming cost V 7 bases and J 4 bases, with 5 bases left between them. The CDR3 here is CAIKDYNSPLHF. The CDR3 DNA reads TGTGCCATCAAAGATTATAATTCACCCCTCCACTTT.

This clonotype was seen just once. This chain joins TRBV2 and TRBJ1-6; D might be TRBD1 (5 bases). The CDR3 extends over 12 amino acids. V was trimmed by 6 bases and J by 9 bases, leaving 9 bases between them. Germline CDR1 and CDR2: SNHLY and FYNNEI. CDR3 protein: CASRGEASPLHF. CDR3 sequence (DNA): TGTGCCAGCAGGGGGGAGGCTTCACCCCTCCACTTT.

This clonotype was found a few times. The chain has TRBV15 and TRBJ1-5; 8 nucleotides match TRBD1. CDR3 length equals 14 residues. J was trimmed by 7 bases and V by 4 bases; bases with no gene match: 6. Germline V gives CDR1 LNHNV, CDR2 YYDKDF (reference sequence). The CDR3 nucleotides are TGTGCCACCAGCAAAGACAGGGGCCACCAGCCCCAGCATTTT. Translating it yields CATSKDRGHQPQHF. Full variable domain (missing parts from reference TRBV15 and TRBJ1-5): DAMVIQNPRYQVTQFGKPVTLSCSQTLNHNVMYWYQQKSSQAPKLLFHYYDKDFNNEADTPDNFQSRRPNTSFCFLDIRSPGLGDTAMYLCATSKDRGHQPQHFGDGTRLSIL.

The chain joins TRBV10-3 to TRBJ1-1; D not certain. The germline gives CDR1 ENHRY, CDR2 SYGVKD. The CDR3 totals 12 residues. V lost 2 bases, J lost 11 bases, and 12 bases lay in between. The CDR3 coding sequence is TGTGCCATCAGTGAGAGGACCCATGAGGCTTTCTTT. It yields the protein CAISERTHEAFF.

The rearrangement uses TRBV9 and TRBJ1-1; D remains unclear. CDR3 length: 15 amino acids. V dropped 0 bases and J dropped 1 base, with 10 bases sitting between them. Germline V gene data show CDR1 as SGDLS and CDR2 as YYNGEE. DNA of the CDR3: TGTGCCAGCAGCGTAGGAGGCCATGGGAACACTGAAGCTTTCTTT. It translates to CASSVGGHGNTEAFF.

V gene TRBV10-3 combines with J gene TRBJ2-7; D may be TRBD2 (7 bases). Germline CDR1 ENHRY, CDR2 SYGVKD. This CDR3 region has 14 residues. The V end lost 10 bases, the J end lost 4 bases, and 20 bases lay between the germline ends. Written as DNA, the CDR3 is TGTGCCACCGAGCCGGGGGGCACTTCATACGAGCAGTACTTC. This encodes CATEPGGTSYEQYF.

V gene TRBV10-3 combines with J gene TRBJ1-2; D gene uncertain. Trimming removed 4 bases at V and 5 bases at J, with 5 bases between. There are 11 residues in the CDR3. CDR1 is ENHRY and CDR2 is SYGVKD in the germline V gene. As DNA, the CDR3 is TGTGCCATCAGTGGCAGTTATGGCTACACCTTC. Protein product: CAISGSYGYTF.

DNA for the CDR3: TGTGCCACCATTTTACTTGGGGACAGGGGGCAAGAAGAAAAACTGTTTTTT. Residues: CATILLGDRGQEEKLFF. V is TRBV24-1 and J is TRBJ1-4; 12 nucleotides align to TRBD1. J was trimmed by 8 bases and V by 8 bases; bases with no gene match: 14. The germline CDR1 and CDR2 sequences are KGHDR and SFDVKD. This CDR3 comprises 17 residues.

The gene calls are TRBV24-1 and TRBJ2-5; D call uncertain. Trimming pared 2 bases from V and 7 bases from J, leaving 16 bases between. Germline CDR1 reads KGHDR; CDR2 reads SFDVKD. This CDR3 is built from 15 residues. The CDR3 DNA is TGTGCCACCAGTGATTCGTCCGGCGGACCGGCGACCCAGTACTTC. It translates to CATSDSSGGPATQYF.